The 9 T cell receptor beta chains listed next were all sequenced from one sample in a study of T cell clusters in autoimmune cytopenias. TRB was amplified from about 250 ng of peripheral blood genomic DNA per sample. TRB was amplified by touch-down multiplex PCR, primer pools A and B combined. From the multiplex PCR reads, TCRdb lists one entry per CDR3 protein and no DNA. Recorded for this sample: some 1,500 distinct CDR3 sequences. The same specimen was also included in a second study, on T cell repertoires in aging, cancer and after chemotherapy.

The sample comprised peripheral blood. All receptors derive from a human donor with chronic lymphocytic leukemia.

This rearrangement joins TRBV4-3 to TRBJ2-3; there is no DNA to check the TCRdb D call of TRBD2. Germline V gene sequence: CDR1 LGHNA, CDR2 YSLEER. CDR3 size: 15 residues. The CDR3 region is CASSLSGRAEDTQYF.

By frequency, this clonotype is medium-sized. The chain joins TRBV4-3 to TRBJ2-1; TCRdb reports TRBD2, a call that lacks DNA to check it against. Germline CDR1 and CDR2: LGHNA and YSLEER. CDR3 size: 14 residues. The CDR3 loop reads CASSQLLAGGEQFF.

Considering frequency, this clonotype is medium-sized. The chain couples TRBV10-3 to TRBJ2-5; there is no DNA to check the TCRdb D call of TRBD1. The V gene's germline CDR1 is ENHRY and CDR2 SYGVKD. The CDR3 consists of 14 residues. The CDR3 loop is CAISGGQGRETQYF.

This clonotype is medium-sized by frequency. This rearrangement joins TRBV18 to TRBJ2-3; the D gene TCRdb calls, TRBD2, cannot be checked with no DNA. CDR1 and CDR2 from the germline V gene are KGHSH and LQKENI. The CDR3 contains 17 residues. The CDR3 loop is CASSPPREREVTDTQYF.

The V gene is TRBV10-3, the J gene TRBJ2-7; lacking DNA, the TRBD1 call made by TCRdb goes unchecked. This CDR3 spans 12 amino acids. From germline, CDR1 is ENHRY and CDR2 SYGVKD. CDR3 sequence: CAISEDRQTQYF.

The rearrangement links TRBV20-1 to TRBJ2-7; TCRdb proposes TRBD2, but this gene call is untestable without DNA. This CDR3 is built from 14 residues. Germline CDR1 and CDR2: DFQATT and SNEGSKA (reference sequence). The CDR3 loop reads CSAHPTSGVNEQYF.

V gene TRBV5-1 combines with J gene TRBJ1-5; TCRdb's D call of TRBD1 is untestable without DNA. Germline V CDR1 and CDR2: SGHRS, YFSETQ. This CDR3 comprises 14 residues. The CDR3 loop reads CASSLGQHNQPQHF.

The chain recombines TRBV11-3 with TRBJ2-7; TCRdb picks TRBD1, but there is no DNA to check that call. Germline V lookup: CDR1 SGHNT, CDR2 YENEEA. The CDR3 runs 15 residues. The CDR3 loop reads CASSSATGSSYEQYF.

This clonotype counts as medium-sized (0.01 to 0.1%) by frequency. The V call is TRBV13, the J call TRBJ2-3; TCRdb proposes TRBD2, but this gene call is untestable without DNA. The CDR3 runs 16 residues. Germline-derived CDR1 and CDR2 are PRHDT and FYEKMQ (reference sequence). CDR3 in amino acids: CASGWTSGEGTDTQYF.